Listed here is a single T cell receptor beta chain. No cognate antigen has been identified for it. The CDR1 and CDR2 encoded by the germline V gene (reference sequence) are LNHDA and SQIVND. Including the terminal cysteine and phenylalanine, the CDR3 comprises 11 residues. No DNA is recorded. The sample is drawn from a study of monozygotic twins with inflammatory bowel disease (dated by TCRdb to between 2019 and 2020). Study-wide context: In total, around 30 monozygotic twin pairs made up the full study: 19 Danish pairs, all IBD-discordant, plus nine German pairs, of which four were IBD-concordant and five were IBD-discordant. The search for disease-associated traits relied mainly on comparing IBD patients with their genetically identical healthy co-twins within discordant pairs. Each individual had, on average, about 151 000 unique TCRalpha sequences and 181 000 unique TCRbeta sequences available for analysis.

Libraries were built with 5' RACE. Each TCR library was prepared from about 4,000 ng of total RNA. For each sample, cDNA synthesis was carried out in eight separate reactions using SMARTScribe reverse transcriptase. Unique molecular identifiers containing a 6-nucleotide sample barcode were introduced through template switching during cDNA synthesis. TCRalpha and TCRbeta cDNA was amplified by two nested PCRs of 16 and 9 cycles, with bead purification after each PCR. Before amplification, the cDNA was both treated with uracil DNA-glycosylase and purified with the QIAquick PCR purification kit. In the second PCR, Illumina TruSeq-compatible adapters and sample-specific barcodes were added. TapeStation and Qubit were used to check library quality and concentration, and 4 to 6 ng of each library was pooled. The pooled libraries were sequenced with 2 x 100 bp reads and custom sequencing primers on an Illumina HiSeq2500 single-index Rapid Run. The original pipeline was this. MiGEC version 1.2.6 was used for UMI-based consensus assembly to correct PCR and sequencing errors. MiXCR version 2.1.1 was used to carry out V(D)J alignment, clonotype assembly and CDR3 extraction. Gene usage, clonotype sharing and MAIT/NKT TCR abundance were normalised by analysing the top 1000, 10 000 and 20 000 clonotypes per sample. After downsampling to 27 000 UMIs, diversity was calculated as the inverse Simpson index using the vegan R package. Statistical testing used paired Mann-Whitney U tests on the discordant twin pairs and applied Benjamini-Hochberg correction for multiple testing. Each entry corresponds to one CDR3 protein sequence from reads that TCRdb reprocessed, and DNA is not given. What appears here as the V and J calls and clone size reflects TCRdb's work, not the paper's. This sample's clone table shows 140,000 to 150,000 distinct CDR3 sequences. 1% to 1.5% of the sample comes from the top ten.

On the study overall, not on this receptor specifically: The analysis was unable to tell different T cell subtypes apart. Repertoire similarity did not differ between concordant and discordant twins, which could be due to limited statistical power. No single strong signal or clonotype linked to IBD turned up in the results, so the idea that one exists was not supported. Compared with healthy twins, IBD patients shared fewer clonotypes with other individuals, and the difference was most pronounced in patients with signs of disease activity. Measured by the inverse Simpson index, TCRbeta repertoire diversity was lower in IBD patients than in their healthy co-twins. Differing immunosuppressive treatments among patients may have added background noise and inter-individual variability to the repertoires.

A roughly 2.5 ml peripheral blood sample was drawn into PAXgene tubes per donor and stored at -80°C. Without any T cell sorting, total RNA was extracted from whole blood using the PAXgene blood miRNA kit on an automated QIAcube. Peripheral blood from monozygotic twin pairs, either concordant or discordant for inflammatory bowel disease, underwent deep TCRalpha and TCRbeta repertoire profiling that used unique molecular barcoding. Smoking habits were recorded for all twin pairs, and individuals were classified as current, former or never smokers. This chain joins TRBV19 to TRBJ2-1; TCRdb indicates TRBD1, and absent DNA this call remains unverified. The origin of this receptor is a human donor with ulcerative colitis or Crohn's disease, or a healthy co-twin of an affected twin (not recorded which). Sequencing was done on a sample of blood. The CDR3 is CATGAYNEQFF.